The next 15 T cell receptor beta chains were all read from a single sample in a study of human T cells and chemical hapten exposure. TCRdb re-called the RACE reads through MiXCR, storing one row per CDR3 protein. The repertoire consists of tens of thousands of distinct CDR3 sequences, with approximately 9.9% occurring once and the leading ten covering approximately 15%. Time point given: patch test 3, about 24 weeks after DPC sensitization. Documented treatment: therapeutic diphenylcyclopropenone sensitization with weekly scalp DPC. This specimen was whole blood, taken in connection with sensitization to the hapten diphenylcyclopropenone (DPC). These receptors were taken from a woman aged 40 to 49 with alopecia areata. Some clones in this sample may be carry-over from other donors' samples.

This chain joins TRBV7-2 and TRBJ2-5; D is unclear. The V gene's germline CDR1 is SGHTA and CDR2 FQGNSA. The CDR3 loop spans 13 amino acids. With 0 bases removed from V and 2 bases from J, the gap between germline ends came to 4 bases. DNA for the CDR3: TGTGCCAGCAGCTTAGCTTTTCAAGAGACCCAGTACTTC. This codes for CASSLAFQETQYF.

This clonotype was recorded a few times. The chain uses TRBV11-1 and TRBJ2-7, with D possibly matching TRBD1 (6 bases). Trimming cost V 5 bases and J 0 bases, with 14 bases left between them. The CDR3 loop spans 15 amino acids. Germline V gene sequence: CDR1 SGHAT, CDR2 FQDESV (reference sequence). The CDR3 nucleotides are TGTGCCAGCAGCCCCCAGGGGACGGTCTCCTACGAGCAGTACTTC. It specifies CASSPQGTVSYEQYF.

A remark on this clonotype: One end of the junction does not line up with germline, which may come from a read error. J is TRBJ2-7 and V is TRBV10-3; no clear D gene. The CDR3 is made up of 12 amino acids. Germline V gene sequence: CDR1 ENHRY, CDR2 SYGVKD. The CDR3 loop reads CAISEERIEQHF. The CDR3 bases are TGTGCCATCAGTGAGGAAAGGATCGAGCAGCACTTC.

This chain links TRBV3-1 with TRBJ1-2; D not certain. V lost 3 bases and J 10 bases, leaving 12 bases between the germline ends. Germline V gene sequence: CDR1 LGHDT, CDR2 YNNKEL (reference sequence). CDR3 length: 12 amino acids. The CDR3 DNA sequence: TGTGCCAGCAGCCATGGAGGGCTCGCCTACACCTTC. It specifies CASSHGGLAYTF.

The gene calls are TRBV2 and TRBJ2-7, with D possibly being TRBD1 (7 bases). Trimming took 8 bases from V and 6 from J, leaving 14 bases between them. The CDR3 extends over 12 amino acids. CDR1 and CDR2 from the germline V gene are SNHLY and FYNNEI. The CDR3 nucleotides are TGTGCCAGCGAGTGGCAGGGGGGCGAGCAGTACTTC. Encoded protein: CASEWQGGEQYF. The whole variable domain, remainder taken from reference TRBV2 and TRBJ2-7, is EPEVTQTPSHQVTQMGQEVILRCVPISNHLYFYWYRQILGQKVEFLVSFYNNEISEKSEIFDDQFSVERPDGSNFTLKIRSTKLEDSAMYFCASEWQGGEQYFGPGTRLTVT.

The rearrangement links TRBV5-8 to TRBJ2-7; D might be TRBD2 (6 bases). From germline, CDR1 is SGHTS and CDR2 YDEGEE. Trimming stripped 1 base from V and 6 bases from J, with 8 bases between. The CDR3 spans 12 residues. The CDR3 region has the DNA TGTGCCAGCAGCTTGATGCGGGGCGAGCAGTACTTC. Its protein product is CASSLMRGEQYF.

This clonotype was counted at least ten times. This rearrangement joins TRBV5-1 to TRBJ2-3; 13 nucleotides line up with TRBD2. The germline V gene encodes CDR1 SGHRS and CDR2 YFSETQ. This CDR3 is built from 13 residues. The trim removed 7 bases at V and 5 bases at J, leaving 1 base unmatched. In DNA form, the CDR3 reads TGCGCCAGCGGACTAGCGGGGGAAGATACGCAGTATTTT. Translated, it gives CASGLAGEDTQYF.

This chain joins TRBV29-1 and TRBJ2-3; D gene unclear. Trimming stripped 8 bases from V and 2 bases from J, with 11 bases between. Germline values: CDR1 SQVTM, CDR2 ANQGSEA. This CDR3 spans 12 amino acids. The CDR3 loop reads CSTEPYTDTQYF. The DNA for the CDR3 is TGCAGCACCGAACCGTACACAGATACGCAGTATTTT.

The V and J genes are TRBV15 and TRBJ2-7; D gene ambiguous. V gave up 0 bases and J gave up 0 bases, with 6 bases separating them. This CDR3 contains 14 residues. Germline V lookup: CDR1 LNHNV, CDR2 YYDKDF (reference sequence). CDR3 sequence reads: CATSRDGSSYEQYF. For the CDR3, the DNA is TGTGCCACCAGCAGAGACGGGTCCTCCTACGAGCAGTACTTC.

This clonotype was picked up many times. The gene calls are TRBV4-2 and TRBJ1-4; D not resolved. Germline V gene lookup returns CDR1 LGHNA and CDR2 YNFKEQ. The CDR3 spans 13 residues. V was pared by 4 bases and J by 6 bases, with 9 bases between. The chain's CDR3 is CASSPDPDEKLFF. Here the CDR3 DNA reads TGTGCCAGCAGCCCGGACCCGGATGAAAAACTGTTTTTT.

As concerns this clonotype: At one of its ends the junction is not consistent with the germline gene, which may arise from a read error. This sequence joins TRBV2 and TRBJ2-4; 7 nucleotides agree with TRBD2. Germline CDR1 SNHLY, CDR2 FYNNEI. CDR3 length: 16 amino acids. Here the CDR3 DNA reads TGTGCCAGCAGTGTTTCGCGGGGGTTAGCCAAAAGCATTCAGTACTTC. Translating it yields CASSVSRGLAKSIQYF.

The chain couples TRBV19 to TRBJ1-1, with a possible D match to TRBD1 (6 bases). This CDR3 is built from 15 residues. Germline V gives CDR1 LNHDA, CDR2 SQIVND (reference sequence). With 3 bases removed from V and 0 bases from J, the gap between germline ends came to 11 bases. The CDR3 DNA sequence: TGTGCCAGTAGTATCCTAACAGGGCTGAACACTGAAGCTTTCTTT. It codes for CASSILTGLNTEAFF.

A few counts support this clonotype. The rearrangement uses TRBV7-9 and TRBJ2-7; D is possibly TRBD1 (6 bases). V dropped 5 bases and J dropped 0 bases, with 14 bases sitting between them. The CDR3 extends over 15 amino acids. Germline values: CDR1 SEHNR, CDR2 FQNEAQ (reference sequence). CDR3: CASSPRQDSSYEQYF. For the CDR3, the DNA is TGTGCCAGCAGCCCTAGACAGGATAGCTCCTACGAGCAGTACTTC.

This clonotype came up many times. The chain links TRBV28 to TRBJ1-2; a possible D gene is TRBD1 (5 bases). V was clipped by 8 bases and J by 8 bases, with 15 bases between them. This CDR3 spans 12 amino acids. Germline CDR1 MDHEN, CDR2 SYDVKM. The CDR3 region has the DNA TGTGCCAGCCGGGCAGGGCTTAGGGGCTACACCTTC. Protein: CASRAGLRGYTF.

This clonotype was counted only a few times. The J gene is TRBJ2-1, the V gene TRBV20-1, with D unclear. V lost 5 bases and J lost 4, with 18 bases in between. Germline V gives CDR1 DFQATT, CDR2 SNEGSKA (reference sequence). The CDR3 runs to 15 residues. This CDR3 reads CSAPGSVNRYNEQFF. As DNA, the CDR3 is TGCAGTGCTCCCGGGTCCGTAAACCGATACAATGAGCAGTTCTTC.